The present T cell receptor beta chain was sequenced within a study of control samples from healthy donors and cancer patients. Germline assignment: CDR1 SEHNR and CDR2 FQNEAQ (reference sequence). Trimming stripped 5 bases from V and 8 bases from J, with 19 bases between. The CDR3 length is 15 residues. This table comes from immunoSEQ multiplex PCR, and its TCRdb copy is limited to in-frame clones, with some not included. The sample shows about 100,000 clones, over 75% of them seen only once. The sequence was collected from a woman between 45 and 65 years old in good health. V usage is TRBV7-9 and J usage is TRBJ1-3, with D unresolved. Specimen: blood. In DNA, the CDR3 is TGTGCCAGCAGCCTTCGACGTGAGGGTGGCGACACCATATATTTT. Its protein product is CASSLRREGGDTIYF.